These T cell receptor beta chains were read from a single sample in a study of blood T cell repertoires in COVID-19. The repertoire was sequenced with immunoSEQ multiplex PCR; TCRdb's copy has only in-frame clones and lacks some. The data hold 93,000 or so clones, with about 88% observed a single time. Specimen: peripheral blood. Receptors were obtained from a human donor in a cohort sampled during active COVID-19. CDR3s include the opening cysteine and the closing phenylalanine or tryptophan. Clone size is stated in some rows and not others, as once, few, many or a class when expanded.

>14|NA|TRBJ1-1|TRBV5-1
CASSLEGSGAEAFF
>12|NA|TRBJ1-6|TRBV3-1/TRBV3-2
CASSNRDRGINF
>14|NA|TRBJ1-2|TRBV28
CASSPRWFNYGYTF
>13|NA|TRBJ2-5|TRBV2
CASSEQGQETQYF
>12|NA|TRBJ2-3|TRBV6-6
CASSYGRDTQYF
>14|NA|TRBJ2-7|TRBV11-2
CASSLGSNSYEQYF
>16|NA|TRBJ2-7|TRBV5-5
CASSPEPRTGMYEQYF
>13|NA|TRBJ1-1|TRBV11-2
CASRQLGVSEAFF
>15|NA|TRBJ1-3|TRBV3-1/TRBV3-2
CASRTGTGVGNTIYF
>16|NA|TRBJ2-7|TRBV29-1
CSVEGRRGPGFNEQYF
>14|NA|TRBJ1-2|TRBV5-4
CASSQTQGGYGYTF
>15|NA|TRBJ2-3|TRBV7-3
CASSLGVLATDTQYF
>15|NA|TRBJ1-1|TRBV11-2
CASSSWESLVPEAFF
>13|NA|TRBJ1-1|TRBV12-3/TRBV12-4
CASSFGRNTEAFF
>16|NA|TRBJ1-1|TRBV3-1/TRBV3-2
CASSPELRPVNTEAFF
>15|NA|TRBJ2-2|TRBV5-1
CASSLGTGNTGELFF
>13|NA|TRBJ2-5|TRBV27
CASRSGGEETQYF
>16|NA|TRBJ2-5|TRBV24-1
CATSATDRGYQETQYF
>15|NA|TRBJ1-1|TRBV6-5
CASSYGRGGNTEAFF
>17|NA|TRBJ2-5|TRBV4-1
CASSQDFGGAMPETQYF
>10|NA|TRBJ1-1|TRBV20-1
CSVSGPEAFF
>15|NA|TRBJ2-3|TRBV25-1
CASSETGDYTDTQYF
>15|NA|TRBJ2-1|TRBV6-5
CAIVSRGGKGNEQFF
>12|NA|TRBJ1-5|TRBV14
CASSRGMQPQHF
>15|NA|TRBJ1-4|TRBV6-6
CASRPYRDGNEKLFF
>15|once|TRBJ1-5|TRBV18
CASSPRETGNQPQHF
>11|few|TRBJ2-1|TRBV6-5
CASSRGSEQFF
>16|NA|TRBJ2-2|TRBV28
CASREPTALNTGELFF
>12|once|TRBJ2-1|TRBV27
CASNRLAGEQFF
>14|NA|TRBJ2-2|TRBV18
CASSPANRAGELFF